This T cell receptor (beta chain) emerged from a study of shared T cell receptors in the human thymus. Profiled with immunoSEQ multiplex PCR; TCRdb holds only in-frame clones, not every one. The sample consists of more than 550,000 clones, 80% to 90% of them appearing once. The CDR3 length is 10 residues. CDR1 is DFQATT, CDR2 SNEGSKA, per germline (reference sequence). These data were also filed under a second study, of human thymus T cells. Per that study: Resections obtained during corrective heart surgery supplied the thymus tissue.

The genes are TRBV20-1 and TRBJ2-3, with a weak D call TRBD2 (5 bases). The sequencing sample was made of thymocytes. This sequence originates from a girl in the first two years of life with a congenital heart defect. CDR3 sequence (DNA): TGCAGCGGACTCGCAGATACGCAGTATTTT. The encoded protein is CSGLADTQYF.